This is a list of T cell receptor beta chains from one sample in a study of cytomegalovirus exposure and HLA in healthy donors. Profiled with immunoSEQ multiplex PCR; TCRdb holds only in-frame clones, not every one. In all, the sample yields about 140,000 clones. Source material: PBMCs. The receptors were gathered from a man between 35 and 55 years old in good health and CMV-seronegative. CDR3s include the opening cysteine and the closing phenylalanine or tryptophan. D genes are given only for firm matches.

cdr3_aa cdr3_nt v_call d_call j_call
CASIKAGGDTQYF TGTGCCAGTATAAAAGCGGGTGGGGATACGCAGTATTTT TRBV19 NA TRBJ2-3
CASSPKSTGELFF TGTGCCAGCAGCCCTAAATCCACCGGGGAGCTGTTTTTT TRBV7-3 NA TRBJ2-2
CASSREGTNEKLFF TGTGCCAGCAGCCGGGAGGGCACTAATGAAAAACTGTTTTTT TRBV28 NA TRBJ1-4
CASSSHRGKSYGYTF TGTGCCAGCAGTTCCCACAGGGGGAAAAGCTATGGCTACACCTTC TRBV6-5 TRBD1 TRBJ1-2
CASSQDGVYIYGYTF TGCGCCAGCAGCCAAGACGGGGTCTACATCTATGGCTACACCTTC TRBV4-3 NA TRBJ1-2
CASSLDRENIQYF TGTGCCAGCAGCTTAGATCGAGAGAACATTCAGTACTTC TRBV7-2 NA TRBJ2-4
CSVALAEYQETQYF TGCAGCGTTGCGCTAGCGGAGTACCAAGAGACCCAGTACTTC TRBV29-1 TRBD2 TRBJ2-5
CASSVWTGGSEKLFF TGTGCCAGTAGTGTTTGGACAGGGGGATCTGAAAAACTGTTTTTT TRBV19 TRBD1 TRBJ1-4
CASSYSAGYEQYF TGTGCCAGCAGTTATTCCGCGGGGTACGAGCAGTACTTC TRBV6-5 NA TRBJ2-7
CASTDGSWTDTQYF TGTGCCAGCACCGATGGTAGTTGGACAGATACGCAGTATTTT TRBV6-6 NA TRBJ2-3
CASSRGQTSTNEKLFF TGTGCCAGCAGCCGGGGACAGACGTCAACTAATGAAAAACTGTTTTTT TRBV28 TRBD1 TRBJ1-4
CAITPGQEGEQFF TGTGCCATCACCCCAGGACAGGAAGGAGAGCAGTTCTTC TRBV10-3 TRBD1 TRBJ2-1
CASSLDSGGSEKLFF TGCGCCAGCAGCTTGGACTCAGGGGGGAGTGAAAAACTGTTTTTT TRBV5-1 TRBD1 TRBJ1-4
CASSLVLSSYGYTF TGTGCCAGCAGCTTAGTACTCTCTTCCTATGGCTACACCTTC TRBV7-9 NA TRBJ1-2
CASSRLDNEQFF TGTGCCAGCAGCCGACTAGACAATGAGCAGTTCTTC TRBV6-6 NA TRBJ2-1
CASFSGGAGATQYF TGTGCCAGCTTCTCCGGGGGAGCGGGGGCCACCCAGTACTTC TRBV6-6 TRBD2 TRBJ2-5
CASSPDRVYEQYF TGCGCCAGCAGCCCTGACAGGGTCTACGAGCAGTACTTC TRBV5-1 TRBD1 TRBJ2-7
CASSLGTDAYGYTF TGTGCCAGCAGCTTAGGGACAGATGCCTATGGCTACACCTTC TRBV11-2 NA TRBJ1-2
CAISDGEWTEAFF TGTGCCATCAGTGACGGGGAATGGACTGAAGCTTTCTTT TRBV10-3 NA TRBJ1-1
CASSSTLGGGEKLFF TGTGCCAGCAGCTCAACCTTAGGGGGGGGTGAAAAACTGTTTTTT TRBV6-5 NA TRBJ1-4
CASSLRRGQGPGELFF TGTGCCAGCAGCTTGAGGCGCGGACAGGGCCCCGGGGAGCTGTTTTTT TRBV5-8 TRBD1 TRBJ2-2
CASSRDREPSYEQYF TGTGCCAGCAGCCGAGACAGGGAACCTTCCTACGAGCAGTACTTC TRBV14 TRBD1 TRBJ2-7